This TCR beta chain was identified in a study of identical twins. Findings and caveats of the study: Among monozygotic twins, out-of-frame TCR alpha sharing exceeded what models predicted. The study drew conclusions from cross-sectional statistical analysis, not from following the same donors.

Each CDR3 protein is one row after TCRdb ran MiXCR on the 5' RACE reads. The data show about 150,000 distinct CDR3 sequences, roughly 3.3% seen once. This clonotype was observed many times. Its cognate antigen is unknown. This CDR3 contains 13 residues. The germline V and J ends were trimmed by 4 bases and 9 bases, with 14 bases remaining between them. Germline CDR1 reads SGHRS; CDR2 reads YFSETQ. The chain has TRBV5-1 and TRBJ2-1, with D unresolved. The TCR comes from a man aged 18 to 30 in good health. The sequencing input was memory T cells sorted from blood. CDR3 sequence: CASSPYIRGEQFF. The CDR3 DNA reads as TGCGCCAGCAGCCCGTACATCCGCGGTGAGCAGTTCTTC.